The clone carrying this T cell receptor beta chain was seen a handful of times. The antigen remains unidentified. Patients aged 18 to 65 had newly diagnosed hyperthyroidism of under 2 months' duration. On the basis of clinical symptoms, serum thyroxine and TRAb, thyroid ultrasound and orbital computed tomography, diagnoses were made. PBMCs were derived from around 10 ml fresh peripheral blood. This sample was taken from a study of T cells in Graves' hyperthyroidism and ophthalmopathy. Notes on the study in general: Model-based prediction identified ophthalmopathy a median 6.5 months prior to its onset.

Amplification yielded TCR beta CDR3 regions, with RNA transcripts as the source. The primer set for the first-round RT-PCR of the TCR CDR3 was HTBI. Via MiXCR, TCRdb re-called the multiplex PCR reads, giving one row per CDR3 protein. This table holds some 370,000 distinct CDR3 sequences, about 17% found once. The sequenced sample was blood. This receptor was taken from a woman in her 30s with Graves' hyperthyroidism that later progressed to Graves' ophthalmopathy.

The CDR3 reads CASRYRENYGYTF. CDR3 nucleotide sequence: TGTGCCAGTAGATACAGGGAAAACTATGGCTACACCTTC. The chain carries TRBV19 and TRBJ1-2; a possible D gene is TRBD1 (6 bases). V lost 6 bases and J 2 bases, leaving 10 bases between the germline ends. This CDR3 is 13 amino acids long. Germline V gene data show CDR1 as LNHDA and CDR2 as SQIVND (reference sequence). The variable domain in full, completed from reference TRBV19 and TRBJ1-2, reads DGGITQSPKYLFRKEGQNVTLSCEQNLNHDAMYWYRQDPGQGLRLIYYSQIVNDFQKGDIAEGYSVSREKKESFPLTVTSAQKNPTAFYLCASRYRENYGYTFGSGTRLTVV.